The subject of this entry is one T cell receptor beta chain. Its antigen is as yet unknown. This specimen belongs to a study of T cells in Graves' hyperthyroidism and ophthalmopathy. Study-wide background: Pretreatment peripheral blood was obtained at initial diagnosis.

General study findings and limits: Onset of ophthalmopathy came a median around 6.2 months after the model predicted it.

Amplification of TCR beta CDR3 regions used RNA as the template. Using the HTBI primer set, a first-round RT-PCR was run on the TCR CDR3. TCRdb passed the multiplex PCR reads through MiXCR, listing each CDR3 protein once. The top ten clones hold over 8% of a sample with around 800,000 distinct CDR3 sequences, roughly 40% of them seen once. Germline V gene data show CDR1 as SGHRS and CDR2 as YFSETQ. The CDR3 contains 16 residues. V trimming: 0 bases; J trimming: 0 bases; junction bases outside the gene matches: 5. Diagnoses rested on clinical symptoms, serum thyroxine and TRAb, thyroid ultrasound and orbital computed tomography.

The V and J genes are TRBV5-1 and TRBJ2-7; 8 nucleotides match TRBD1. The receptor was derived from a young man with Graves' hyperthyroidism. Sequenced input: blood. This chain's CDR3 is CASSLGQGPISYEQYF. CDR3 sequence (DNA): TGCGCCAGCAGCTTGGGACAGGGGCCCATCTCCTACGAGCAGTACTTC.